Shown below are 9 T cell receptor beta chains from a single sample sequenced in a study of T-cell reconstitution after alpha-beta-depleted transplantation in children. Molecular barcoding with unique molecular identifiers was used for the TCRbeta library. Each CDR3 protein gets one entry after TCRdb re-called the PCR reads with MiXCR. This table holds around 700,000 distinct CDR3 sequences, 13% found once. Here the sequenced sample was PBMCs, taken before TCRalphabeta/CD19-depleted stem cell transplant. These receptors came from a girl aged 2 to 10 with congenital amegakaryocytic thrombocytopenia, due to receive a stem cell transplant.

This clonotype has more than one count but fewer than ten. This chain links TRBV6-5 with TRBJ2-1, with no clear D. The germline V and J ends were trimmed by 1 base and 8 bases, with 3 bases remaining between them. Germline V gene sequence: CDR1 MNHEY, CDR2 SVGAGI. CDR3 length: 11 residues. The CDR3 sequence: CASSYYDEQFF. In nucleotides, the CDR3 is TGTGCCAGCAGTTACTATGATGAGCAGTTCTTC.

This clonotype was counted a few times. This chain joins TRBV5-6 and TRBJ2-1, with 8 bases matching TRBD2. The CDR3 sequence is 15 residues long. Germline V gene lookup returns CDR1 SGHDT and CDR2 YYEEEE. The V gene end was trimmed by 3 bases and the J gene end by 2 bases; junction bases not matched to a gene: 4. The CDR3, as DNA: TGTGCCAGCAGCTCGGGAGGGTCTCCCTACAATGAGCAGTTCTTC. Translation: CASSSGGSPYNEQFF.

The sample holds many counts of this clonotype. The rearrangement joins TRBV29-1 to TRBJ2-1; perhaps TRBD2 as D (6 bases). The CDR3 is 14 amino acids. Germline lookup yields CDR1 SQVTM and CDR2 ANQGSEA. The V end lost 1 base, the J end lost 8 bases, and 15 bases lay between the germline ends. The CDR3 coding sequence is TGCAGCGTTGAAGGAGGAGGGCAGGGCTATGAGCAGTTCTTC. As protein: CSVEGGGQGYEQFF.

This clonotype has ten or more counts. The chain is built from TRBV7-8 and TRBJ1-1; no definite D call. V gave up 2 bases and J gave up 8 bases, with 15 bases separating them. Per the germline V gene, CDR1 is SGHVS and CDR2 is FQNEAQ. The CDR3 is 14 amino acids. The CDR3 reads CASSLSARSEEAFF. The DNA for the CDR3 is TGTGCCAGCAGCTTAAGCGCTCGGAGCGAGGAAGCTTTCTTT.

The table lists this clonotype with a few counts. The V gene is TRBV11-2, the J gene TRBJ2-1, with TRBD2 matching 13 bases. CDR1 and CDR2 from the germline V gene are SGHAT and FQNNGV. This CDR3 has 16 residues. Trimming cost V 1 base and J 10 bases; bases outside gene matches: 7. The CDR3 DNA sequence: TGTGCCAGCAGCTTAGGAACTAGCGGGAGGGCTGGCGAGCAGTTCTTC. The encoded protein is CASSLGTSGRAGEQFF.

At least ten counts were recorded for this clonotype. The J gene is TRBJ1-2, the V gene TRBV12-3 or TRBV12-4; D might be TRBD1 (5 bases). CDR3 length equals 13 residues. V lost 3 bases and J lost 5, with 10 bases in between. This chain's CDR3 is CASSLAQGYGYTF. DNA for the CDR3: TGTGCCAGCAGTTTGGCCCAGGGTTATGGCTACACCTTC.

V and J are TRBV7-6 and TRBJ2-7; D is unclear. The V gene lost 1 base and the J gene lost 3 bases, with 10 bases spanning the gap. Germline V gene lookup returns CDR1 SGHVS and CDR2 FNYEAQ. This CDR3 spans 14 amino acids. The CDR3 DNA follows: TGTGCCAGCAGCTTAGTCGCGTCGAACTACGAGCAGTACTTC. This codes for CASSLVASNYEQYF.

This clonotype was recorded many times. The gene calls are TRBV7-9 and TRBJ1-2; TRBD1 is a possible D gene (6 bases). This CDR3 spans 13 amino acids. Germline values: CDR1 SEHNR, CDR2 FQNEAQ (reference sequence). Trimming stripped 1 base from V and 6 bases from J, with 9 bases between. The CDR3 here is CASSLGGGNGYTF. The DNA of the CDR3 is TGTGCCAGCAGCTTAGGAGGGGGTAATGGCTACACCTTC.

The CDR3 DNA reads as TGTGCCAGTAGTATAGGGACTAGCGGGGGACACAATGAGCAGTTCTTC. It codes for CASSIGTSGGHNEQFF. The genes are TRBV19 and TRBJ2-1; TRBD2 agrees at 13 bases. J lost 5 bases, V lost 1 base, and 2 bases had no gene match. The germline gives CDR1 LNHDA, CDR2 SQIVND (reference sequence). The CDR3 spans 16 residues.